The 4 T cell receptor beta chains in this list originate from one sample, sequenced in a study of shared clonotypes between healthy human individuals (dated by TCRdb to about 2020). Libraries were constructed by the immunoSEQ multiplex PCR assay. TCRdb holds this immuneACCESS table with in-frame rearrangements only. Some clones are missing; in checked studies, unresolved V genes explain under half, and the rest has no known cause. The sample contains roughly 1,500,000 clones, approximately 98% of them found a single time. Of the sample, around 0.45% falls within the top ten clones. The sample comprised naive CD4+ T cells sorted from blood. Sample cell subset or site, as interpreted from the label and publication: CD45RA+ positively selected. The receptors originated from a man aged 30 to 39 in good health.

The rearrangement links TRBV28 to TRBJ2-2; a weak D match, TRBD1 (6 bases). CDR1 and CDR2 (germline): MDHEN, SYDVKM. CDR3 length: 14 residues. The V end was cut by 8 bases, the J end by 4 bases, with 14 bases between. The CDR3 DNA sequence: TGTGCCAGCCTACAGGGTTCGGCCACCGGGGAGCTGTTTTTT. Translation: CASLQGSATGELFF. Combining the CDR3 with reference TRBV28 and TRBJ2-2 gives the whole variable domain DVKVTQSSRYLVKRTGEKVFLECVQDMDHENMFWYRQDPGLGLRLIYFSYDVKMKEKGDIPEGYSVSREKKERFSLILESASTNQTSMYLCASLQGSATGELFFGEGSRLTVL.

CDR3 sequence (DNA): TGTGCCAGCAGCCATGCGCTAGCGGGAGGTTCCTCCTACGAGCAGTACTTC. This codes for CASSHALAGGSSYEQYF. J is TRBJ2-7 and V is TRBV7-8; TRBD2 matches at 11 bases. Germline loops: CDR1 SGHVS, CDR2 FQNEAQ. The CDR3 runs 17 residues. Trimming took 5 bases from V and 0 from J; bases not matched to a gene: 9.

The chain links TRBV28 to TRBJ1-3; TRBD1 matches at 7 bases. CDR1 and CDR2 from the germline V gene are MDHEN and SYDVKM. The CDR3 has 15 residues. J gave up 2 bases and V 6 bases, and 7 bases lay outside the gene matches. The CDR3 region has the DNA TGTGCCAGCAGCCCTGACAGGGTGGCTGGAAACACCATATATTTT. Amino acid sequence: CASSPDRVAGNTIYF.

J is TRBJ2-1 and V is TRBV5-1; 8 nucleotides line up with TRBD2. The germline V gene has CDR1 SGHRS and CDR2 YFSETQ. After removal of 0 bases from V and 5 bases from J, the junction contained 7 bases not matched to a gene. The CDR3 spans 16 residues. CDR3 nucleotides: TGCGCCAGCAGCTTGGCCTGGGCGGGAGGTCACAATGAGCAGTTCTTC. Translated: CASSLAWAGGHNEQFF.